The entry below describes one T cell receptor (beta chain). Germline and junction disagree at one end, which may indicate a read error. The CDR3 consists of 13 residues. Germline CDR1 reads MNHEY; CDR2 reads SVGAGI. Original handling: How many nucleated cells were present was estimated from reference gene primer amplification. Method: immunoSEQ multiplex PCR; TCRdb's copy keeps in-frame clones and lacks some. The V and J calls and the clone size are those of that table, but D and trimming were determined from the DNA. The repertoire has roughly 52,000 clones, about 83% of them found once; the top ten carry around 25%. The sample originates from a study of blood T cell repertoires in COVID-19. Overall study: Material from acute and convalescent COVID-19 was sourced from the United States, Italy and Spain. T cells, B-cell-depleted T cells, or PBMCs supplied cDNA or gDNA.

The TCR originated in a woman of 80 years or more with acute or convalescent COVID-19. The sequencing sample was made of peripheral blood. The genes are TRBV6-5 and TRBJ2-3, with 9 nucleotides matching TRBD2. DNA for the CDR3: TGTGCCAGCAAGGGGACTAGCATAGATACGCAGTATTTT. Its protein is CASKGTSIDTQYF.